Below, 27 T cell receptor beta chains from the same sample are listed, as sequenced in a study of control samples from healthy donors and cancer patients. Measured with immunoSEQ multiplex PCR; TCRdb has only the in-frame clones, and not every one. The table records about 110,000 clones, just under 85% of them present only once. Material for sequencing was blood. The receptors derive from a man aged 18 to 30 in good health.

The CDR3 nucleotides are TGTGCCAGCAGTTACCCAGGGGGCGGAGAGACCCAGTACTTC. This gives the protein CASSYPGGGETQYF. V and J are TRBV6-5 and TRBJ2-5; TRBD1 aligns across 8 bases. Losses at the gene ends were 2 bases for V and 4 bases for J; bases not matched to a gene: 3. The CDR3 is made up of 14 amino acids. Germline CDR1 and CDR2: MNHEY and SVGAGI.

V gene TRBV23-1 combines with J gene TRBJ2-7, with 7 bases aligning to TRBD1. TRBV23-1 is an ORF, with its function uncertain. The V segment lost 1 base and the J segment 3 bases; nucleotides outside the gene matches: 9. CDR3 length equals 16 residues. The CDR3 loop reads CASSQLNRGRVYEQYV. The CDR3 nucleotides read TGCGCCAGCAGTCAATTGAACAGGGGAAGGGTCTACGAGCAGTACGTC.

Ten or more counts support this clone. The CDR3 spells CASRNAGNSGANVLTF. DNA of the CDR3: TGTGCCAGCCGTAATGCGGGAAACTCTGGGGCCAACGTCCTGACTTTC. V is TRBV2 and J is TRBJ2-6; the D gene is possibly TRBD2 (6 bases). This CDR3 is built from 16 residues. In germline, CDR1 is SNHLY, CDR2 FYNNEI. The V end was cut by 8 bases, the J end by 0 bases, with 14 bases between.

This CDR3 is CASSRGGNSYNEQFF. Written as DNA, the CDR3 is TGCGCCAGCAGCCGCGGGGGAAACTCCTACAATGAGCAGTTCTTC. The chain is built from TRBV4-3 and TRBJ2-1; TRBD2 matches 7 bases. J gave up 0 bases and V 4 bases, and 3 bases lay outside the gene matches. The CDR3 covers 15 residues. The germline V gene has CDR1 LGHNA and CDR2 YSLEER.

This clone was seen a handful of times. The chain links TRBV9 to TRBJ2-3, with 7 bases that match TRBD2. Germline CDR1 reads SGDLS; CDR2 reads YYNGEE. CDR3 length: 15 amino acids. V shed 1 base, J shed 3 bases, and the junction held 5 bases outside the gene matches. The CDR3 nucleotides read TGTGCCAGCAGCGTACTCGGGGGAGGGACAGATACGCAGTATTTT. Translating gives CASSVLGGGTDTQYF.

The chain recombines TRBV25-1 with TRBJ2-7; 7 nucleotides line up with TRBD1. CDR1 MGHDK and CDR2 SYGVNS come from the germline V gene. The CDR3 sequence is 16 residues long. J lost 5 bases, V lost 5 bases, and 15 bases had no gene match. The CDR3 reads CASSSYGDSGWDEQYF. The CDR3 DNA follows: TGTGCCAGCAGTTCATATGGGGACAGTGGGTGGGACGAGCAGTACTTC.

The J gene is TRBJ2-7, the V gene TRBV28; possibly TRBD2 for D (7 bases). The CDR3 is made up of 15 amino acids. CDR1 and CDR2 from the germline V gene are MDHEN and SYDVKM. V was pared by 3 bases and J by 4 bases, with 16 bases between. The CDR3 nucleotides are TGTGCCAGCAGTTTTAGGGGGGGTCAGGTATACGAGCAGTACTTC. Residues: CASSFRGGQVYEQYF. The full variable domain, its missing parts supplied by reference TRBV28 and TRBJ2-7, is DVKVTQSSRYLVKRTGEKVFLECVQDMDHENMFWYRQDPGLGLRLIYFSYDVKMKEKGDIPEGYSVSREKKERFSLILESASTNQTSMYLCASSFRGGQVYEQYFGPGTRLTVT.

This clone appeared once. The rearrangement uses TRBV3-1 (or the pseudogene TRBV3-2) and TRBJ1-6; the D is unclear. Germline values: CDR1 LGHDT, CDR2 YNNKEL (reference sequence). The CDR3 consists of 15 residues. Trimming shortened V by 0 bases and J by 0 bases, and 3 bases separated the two germline ends. The CDR3 loop is CASSQEHSYNSPLHF. The CDR3 DNA is TGTGCCAGCAGCCAAGAACACTCCTATAATTCACCCCTCCACTTT.

This clone was seen only once. V gene TRBV4-1 combines with J gene TRBJ1-6, with D unresolved. Germline CDR1 and CDR2: MGHRA and YSYEKL. The V end lost 4 bases, the J end lost 6 bases, and 16 bases lay between the germline ends. The CDR3 loop spans 16 amino acids. The DNA for the CDR3 is TGCGCCAGCAGCCCGCTGGTCGGATCCGTTAATTCACCCCTCCACTTT. Translation gives CASSPLVGSVNSPLHF.

J is TRBJ2-2 and V is TRBV6-5; D perhaps matches TRBD2 (6 bases). Germline values: CDR1 MNHEY, CDR2 SVGAGI. This CDR3 spans 15 amino acids. Trimming cost V 5 bases and J 4 bases, with 14 bases left between them. The CDR3, as DNA: TGTGCCAGCAGTCGGACTACCTCGGGCACCGGGGAGCTGTTTTTT. It is translated as CASSRTTSGTGELFF.

This clone was detected only a few times. This chain uses TRBV7-9 with TRBJ1-2; no clear D gene. Germline V gives CDR1 SEHNR, CDR2 FQNEAQ (reference sequence). The V end lost 5 bases, the J end lost 9 bases, and 10 bases lay between the germline ends. The CDR3 sequence is 11 residues long. The CDR3, as DNA: TGTGCCAGCAGCCCAAACATGCGCTACACCTTC. This sequence encodes CASSPNMRYTF.

The rearrangement uses TRBV28 and TRBJ1-2; maybe TRBD1 (5 bases). The CDR3 consists of 13 residues. Germline V gives CDR1 MDHEN, CDR2 SYDVKM. Trimming removed 5 bases at V and 8 bases at J, with 15 bases between. The CDR3: CASSRRDGRGYTF. The CDR3 DNA reads TGTGCCAGCAGTCGACGGGACGGCCGCGGCTACACCTTC.

This rearrangement joins TRBV19 to TRBJ1-5; no definite D call. Germline loops: CDR1 LNHDA, CDR2 SQIVND (reference sequence). V gave up 3 bases and J gave up 6 bases, with 9 bases separating them. The CDR3 is 13 residues long. CDR3 sequence reads: CASSIYGGQPQHF. As DNA, the CDR3 is TGTGCCAGTAGTATTTACGGTGGTCAGCCCCAGCATTTT.

This chain links TRBV7-9 with TRBJ2-7; D ambiguous. Trimming removed 2 bases at V and 5 bases at J, with 16 bases between. From germline, CDR1 is SEHNR and CDR2 FQNEAQ (reference sequence). This CDR3 spans 15 amino acids. CDR3 region: CASSLKVSVPHEQYV. CDR3 sequence (DNA): TGTGCCAGCAGCTTAAAAGTCTCCGTTCCCCACGAGCAGTACGTC.

In its sample, this clone is medium-sized. This chain uses TRBV7-2 with TRBJ1-2; D ambiguous. This CDR3 spans 13 amino acids. Trimming took off 3 bases at V and 2 bases at J, with 7 bases between the two ends. Germline V gene data show CDR1 as SGHTA and CDR2 as FQGNSA. In DNA, the CDR3 is TGTGCCAGCAGCTTCGGCGTCAACTATGGCTACACCTTC. This gives the protein CASSFGVNYGYTF. Together with reference TRBV7-2 and TRBJ1-2, the CDR3 gives the full variable domain: GAGVSQSPSNKVTEKGKDVELRCDPISGHTALYWYRQSLGQGLEFLIYFQGNSAPDKSGLPSDRFSAERTGGSVSTLTIQRTQQEDSAVYLCASSFGVNYGYTFGSGTRLTVV.

V usage is TRBV6-5 and J usage is TRBJ1-5, with unresolved D. Per germline, CDR1 MNHEY and CDR2 SVGAGI. Trimming stripped 2 bases from V and 15 bases from J, with 20 bases between. The CDR3 length is 14 residues. CDR3 residues: CASSYDSPAAPLHF. The CDR3 coding sequence is TGTGCCAGCAGTTACGACTCCCCCGCCGCCCCATTGCATTTT.

The chain carries TRBV4-3 and TRBJ2-5; D is possibly TRBD1 (6 bases). This CDR3 contains 16 residues. Germline CDR1 LGHNA, CDR2 YSLEER. The ends were cut back, 0 bases at V and 1 base at J, with 12 bases in the middle. The CDR3 DNA is TGCGCCAGCAGCCAAGAACACAGGGCTCTCCAAGAGACCCAGTACTTC. Amino acids: CASSQEHRALQETQYF.

The chain has TRBV11-1 and TRBJ1-1; tentative D call: TRBD1 (5 bases). Germline assignment: CDR1 SGHAT and CDR2 FQDESV (reference sequence). The CDR3 is 16 residues long. Trimming stripped 0 bases from V and 1 base from J, with 12 bases between. Here the CDR3 DNA reads TGTGCCAGCAGCTTAGCGGGGACTCCCGGGAACACTGAAGCTTTCTTT. As protein: CASSLAGTPGNTEAFF.

In this sample, this clone turned up once. This chain connects TRBV10-3 to TRBJ2-1; 10 nucleotides match TRBD1. This CDR3 has 16 amino acids. Germline trimming cut 3 bases from V and 8 bases from J; bases unmatched to any gene: 10. Germline CDR1 reads ENHRY; CDR2 reads SYGVKD. CDR3 region: CAISDPGQGFSYEQFF. DNA for the CDR3: TGTGCCATCAGTGACCCGGGACAGGGGTTTTCCTATGAGCAGTTCTTC.

The V and J genes are TRBV28 and TRBJ1-1, with D unresolved. Looked up from germline, CDR1 is MDHEN and CDR2 is SYDVKM. The CDR3 has 13 amino acids. V gave up 4 bases and J gave up 0 bases, with 6 bases separating them. CDR3 in DNA: TGTGCCAGCAGTTGGGTAGTGAACACTGAAGCTTTCTTT. Its translation is CASSWVVNTEAFF.

The gene calls are TRBV29-1 and TRBJ2-2; D might be TRBD2 (6 bases). This CDR3 is built from 15 residues. Germline-derived CDR1 and CDR2 are SQVTM and ANQGSEA. V lost 2 bases, J lost 5 bases, and 15 bases lay in between. CDR3: CSVESAKGRTGELFF. The CDR3, as DNA: TGCAGCGTTGAAAGCGCCAAGGGGAGGACCGGGGAGCTGTTTTTT.

The chain employs TRBV11-2 and TRBJ2-1; TRBD2 matches at 11 bases. Germline CDR1 is SGHAT and CDR2 is FQNNGV. The CDR3 totals 16 residues. With V trimmed by 3 bases and J by 5 bases, 6 bases remained unmatched. The CDR3 coding sequence is TGTGCCAGCAGCTTTGAAATAGCGGGGGGGAACAATGAGCAGTTCTTC. It specifies CASSFEIAGGNNEQFF.

The V gene is TRBV18, the J gene TRBJ2-1; 11 positions match TRBD2. V lost 3 bases, J lost 0 bases, and 10 bases stayed unmatched. The CDR3 totals 19 residues. The germline V gene has CDR1 KGHSH and CDR2 LQKENI. The CDR3 region has the DNA TGTGCCAGCTCACCTTCTCTAGCGGGGGGCCTCAGCTCCTACAATGAGCAGTTCTTC. Translation gives CASSPSLAGGLSSYNEQFF.

The V and J genes are TRBV6-6 and TRBJ1-2; D remains ambiguous. This CDR3 has 14 residues. CDR1 is MNHNY, CDR2 SVGAGI, per germline (reference sequence). Trimming left V 4 bases short and J 4 bases short, with 13 bases between. The CDR3 bases are TGTGCCAGCAGTTCCTCCGTCGGGGTCTATGGCTACACCTTC. Encoded protein: CASSSSVGVYGYTF.

The V and J genes are TRBV6-9 and TRBJ1-1; D unresolved. This CDR3 comprises 16 residues. Germline CDR1 reads MNHGY; CDR2 reads SVAAGI. Trimming cost V 4 bases and J 0 bases, with 15 bases left between them. The chain's CDR3 is CASSSGLRVLNTEAFF. The CDR3 coding sequence is TGTGCCAGCAGTTCGGGGTTACGCGTCCTGAACACTGAAGCTTTCTTT.

The chain carries TRBV5-4 and TRBJ2-1; possible D gene TRBD1, 6 bases. The CDR3 runs to 14 residues. Trimming left V 9 bases short and J 6 bases short, with 19 bases between. The V gene's germline CDR1 is SGHNT and CDR2 YYREEE (reference sequence). The CDR3 nucleotides read TGTGCCACCCACCCCGGACAGCGCCTCAATGAGCAGTTCTTC. Translated, it gives CATHPGQRLNEQFF.

This chain joins TRBV18 and TRBJ2-3; D perhaps matches TRBD1 (6 bases). Looked up from germline, CDR1 is KGHSH and CDR2 is LQKENI. The CDR3 is 16 residues long. Trimming took off 3 bases at V and 6 bases at J, with 19 bases between the two ends. The DNA of the CDR3 is TGTGCCAGCTCACCCCTAAACTCAGACAGGTCGGATACGCAGTATTTT. It is translated as CASSPLNSDRSDTQYF.